This note documents a single T cell receptor (beta chain) sequence. Its target is unknown. The data are from a study of cytomegalovirus exposure and HLA in healthy donors. Study-wide findings and caveats: For presence/absence analyses, sequencing depth was assumed to be roughly uniform across donors. Earlier analysis yielded a pattern in which most TCR beta V segments were productive about 87% or about 30% of the time.

The PCR had 60 Vbeta and 13 Jbeta primers. Method: immunoSEQ multiplex PCR; TCRdb's copy keeps in-frame clones and lacks some. The sample records approximately 100,000 clones, just under 80% being singletons. The origin of this receptor is a woman aged 35 to 49 in good health and CMV-seronegative. The sample was PBMCs.

CDR3 amino acids: CASSLATGSTDTQYF. The CDR3 DNA follows: TGCGCCAGCAGCTTGGCGACAGGGAGCACAGATACGCAGTATTTT. The chain uses TRBV5-1 and TRBJ2-3; TRBD1 matches 7 bases. Trimming at V came to 0 bases and at J to 0 bases, leaving 1 base not matched to a gene. Germline CDR1 SGHRS, CDR2 YFSETQ. This CDR3 contains 15 residues.